This T cell receptor beta chain was profiled in a study of cytomegalovirus exposure and HLA in healthy donors. Use of 60 Vbeta and 13 Jbeta primers characterized the PCR. Sequenced by immunoSEQ multiplex PCR; TCRdb stores in-frame clones only, minus some. This sample has over 150,000 clones, with 82% found just once. Study outcomes and limitations: A later analysis found common viral pathogens apparently linked to several of the most significant clusters. CMV serostatus alone was available as immune exposure information. Reportedly, a later analysis found an Asian-associated ancestry cluster had fewer N-insertions than the roughly 700-donor mean.

Comment on this clone: Its antigen is as yet unknown.

Trimming left V 1 base short and J 2 bases short, with 6 bases between. CDR3 length equals 15 residues. Germline-derived CDR1 and CDR2 are SGHTA and FQGTGA. The sequenced material came from PBMCs. The V gene is TRBV7-3, the J gene TRBJ2-6, with D perhaps TRBD2 (5 bases). This clonotype was obtained from a man aged 50 or older in good health and CMV-seropositive. The CDR3 coding sequence is TGTGCCAGCAGCTTAAGCGGGCCTGGGGCCAACGTCCTGACTTTC. Translation gives CASSLSGPGANVLTF.